The 31 T cell receptor beta chains presented below share a single source sample, sequenced in a study of CD8+ T cells in alopecia areata. Sequencing templates came from extracted RNA that was reverse transcribed into cDNA. The protocol was immunoSEQ multiplex PCR, while the TCRdb copy is restricted to in-frame clones and leaves out a portion. The table shows about 100,000 clones, with 84% occurring only once. This sample's treatment: oral pan-JAK inhibitor, 5-10 mg twice daily. The source material was CD8+ T cells sorted from blood, sampled at week 24, from a patient treated with tofacitinib. These receptors came from a human donor with alopecia areata.

The chain uses TRBV2 and TRBJ2-5; 9 positions match TRBD1. This CDR3 spans 17 amino acids. V trimming: 1 base; J trimming: 5 bases; junction bases outside the gene matches: 11. The germline CDR1 and CDR2 sequences are SNHLY and FYNNEI. The CDR3 protein is CASSEELGTGLRETQYF. In DNA form, the CDR3 reads TGTGCCAGCAGTGAAGAGCTCGGGACAGGGTTAAGGGAGACCCAGTACTTC.

The chain has TRBV11-1 and TRBJ2-2; a possible D gene is TRBD1 (5 bases). The CDR3 is 16 residues long. V lost 5 bases, J lost 4 bases, and 17 bases lay in between. Germline CDR1 reads SGHAT; CDR2 reads FQDESV (reference sequence). In DNA form, the CDR3 reads TGTGCCAGCAGCACCCCTAGAAAGGGGTTCACCGGGGAGCTGTTTTTT. Translating it yields CASSTPRKGFTGELFF.

The chain links TRBV4-2 to TRBJ2-1, with a weak D call TRBD1 (6 bases). Germline V gene sequence: CDR1 LGHNA, CDR2 YNFKEQ. The CDR3 consists of 17 residues. V was shortened by 0 bases and J by 1 base, with 13 bases between the two germline ends. CDR3 bases: TGTGCCAGCAGCCAAGATCAGGACAGCCGTTCCTACAATGAGCAGTTCTTC. This translates into CASSQDQDSRSYNEQFF.

This clone showed up just a few times. This chain joins TRBV27 and TRBJ1-1; D gene unclear. Germline V gene lookup returns CDR1 MNHEY and CDR2 SMNVEV (reference sequence). V was cut by 9 bases and J by 5 bases, with 7 bases left in between. The CDR3 extends over 10 amino acids. For the CDR3, the DNA is TGTGCCAGAAATGGGACTGAAGCTTTCTTT. Encoded protein: CARNGTEAFF.

The V and J genes are TRBV7-6 and TRBJ2-7; D is possibly TRBD2 (6 bases). This CDR3 region has 13 residues. Germline lookup yields CDR1 SGHVS and CDR2 FNYEAQ. V was clipped by 5 bases and J by 3 bases, with 11 bases between them. CDR3 protein: CASSPRGDYEQYF. CDR3 bases: TGTGCCAGCAGCCCCCGCGGGGACTACGAGCAGTACTTC.

The chain recombines TRBV7-8 with TRBJ2-2; 10 nucleotides match TRBD2. V shed 1 base, J shed 0 bases, and the junction held 5 bases outside the gene matches. Germline CDR1 SGHVS, CDR2 FQNEAQ. The CDR3 totals 18 residues. The CDR3 region is CASSLELAGIPNTGELFF. CDR3 in DNA: TGTGCCAGCAGCTTAGAACTAGCGGGGATTCCGAACACCGGGGAGCTGTTTTTT.

V and J are TRBV19 and TRBJ2-3; TRBD1 aligns across 8 bases. CDR1 LNHDA and CDR2 SQIVND come from the germline V gene (reference sequence). This CDR3 has 13 residues. V lost 9 bases to trimming and J lost 4 bases; unmatched junction nucleotides: 6. The CDR3 loop reads CASRTGLADTQYF. The CDR3 DNA reads TGTGCCAGCCGGACAGGGTTAGCAGATACGCAGTATTTT.

This clone was seen a single time. The V and J genes are TRBV29-1 and TRBJ2-1; TRBD2 aligns across 8 bases. After removal of 3 bases from V and 2 bases from J, the junction contained 6 bases not matched to a gene. The CDR3 contains 15 residues. Per germline, CDR1 SQVTM and CDR2 ANQGSEA. The CDR3 here is CSVDIPAGAYNEQFF. The CDR3 DNA follows: TGCAGCGTTGATATTCCAGCGGGGGCCTACAATGAGCAGTTCTTC.

V is TRBV29-1 and J is TRBJ2-5; D unresolved. The J call is doubtful: the DNA matches TRBJ2-7 better. The CDR3 is 12 amino acids. Germline CDR1 is SQVTM and CDR2 is ANQGSEA. The DNA of the CDR3 is TGCAGCGTTGAAGGGGAAGCCTACGAGCAGTACTTC. This translates into CSVEGEAYEQYF.

The chain combines TRBV14 with TRBJ2-5; D remains unclear. The closer fit of TRBJ2-7 to the DNA end suggests the J call may be wrong. The germline gives CDR1 SGHDN, CDR2 FVKESK. The CDR3 runs to 14 residues. CDR3 in amino acids: CASSQQTRGYEQYF. The CDR3 DNA reads as TGTGCCAGCAGCCAACAGACCCGAGGATACGAGCAGTACTTC.

The V call is TRBV4-1, the J call TRBJ2-3; TRBD2 is a possible D gene (7 bases). This CDR3 comprises 15 residues. V lost 3 bases and J lost 4, with 14 bases in between. Germline V lookup: CDR1 MGHRA, CDR2 YSYEKL. The CDR3 DNA reads as TGCGCCAGCAGCCAGTGGGGGGGCCGGGCAGATACGCAGTATTTT. As protein: CASSQWGGRADTQYF.

This chain connects TRBV19 to TRBJ1-1; D not certain. The CDR3 length is 13 residues. Germline CDR1 is LNHDA and CDR2 is SQIVND (reference sequence). Trimming took 3 bases from V and 5 from J, leaving 10 bases between them. CDR3 sequence (DNA): TGTGCCAGTAGTATCAGTGTGAGTACTGAAGCTTTCTTT. It yields the protein CASSISVSTEAFF.

The chain carries TRBV30 and TRBJ2-3; possibly TRBD1 for D (5 bases). Germline assignment: CDR1 GTSNPN and CDR2 SVGIG (reference sequence). Trimming took 3 bases from V and 4 from J, leaving 5 bases between them. CDR3 length: 11 amino acids. CDR3: CAWRGADTQYF. CDR3 nucleotides: TGTGCCTGGAGAGGGGCAGATACGCAGTATTTT.

This clone appeared a single time. The chain combines TRBV5-6 with TRBJ1-2; D gene unclear. Germline V gene lookup returns CDR1 SGHDT and CDR2 YYEEEE. The CDR3 spans 17 residues. Deletions cut 0 bases from V and 3 bases from J, with 18 bases between. The CDR3 nucleotides read TGTGCCAGCAGCTTGGATGGCCCCGGTTTAGGGCACTATGGCTACACCTTC. This encodes CASSLDGPGLGHYGYTF.

The CDR3 nucleotides read TGTGCCTGGAGTGGTAGTAACCACGAGCAGTACTTC. This translates into CAWSGSNHEQYF. The chain uses TRBV30 and TRBJ2-7; no reliable D call. Germline V gene lookup returns CDR1 GTSNPN and CDR2 SVGIG (reference sequence). Trimming removed 1 base from V and 5 bases from J, with 9 bases in between. CDR3 length: 12 amino acids.

This clone was observed a single time. Different DNA sequences within this sample yield the same CDR3. The chain has TRBV6-5 and TRBJ2-1; D remains ambiguous. This CDR3 comprises 11 residues. Germline V lookup: CDR1 MNHEY, CDR2 SVGAGI. V dropped 1 base and J dropped 7 bases, with 2 bases sitting between them. The CDR3: CASSYLNEQFF. CDR3 in DNA: TGTGCCAGCAGTTACTTAAATGAGCAGTTCTTC.

This sequence joins TRBV7-9 and TRBJ1-1, with D hard to call. The CDR3 extends over 14 amino acids. Trimming cost V 0 bases and J 6 bases, with 11 bases left between them. Per the germline V gene, CDR1 is SEHNR and CDR2 is FQNEAQ (reference sequence). Here the CDR3 DNA reads TGTGCCAGCAGCTTAGCCCGGACTACAGCTGAAGCTTTCTTT. Its protein product is CASSLARTTAEAFF.

CDR3 protein: CSVERGLGDGRYTQYF. The CDR3 DNA is TGCAGCGTTGAGAGGGGGTTAGGAGATGGACGATATACGCAGTATTTT. The genes are TRBV29-1 and TRBJ2-3, with a tentative D call TRBD1 (6 bases). CDR3 size: 16 residues. Germline V CDR1 and CDR2: SQVTM, ANQGSEA. The germline V and J ends were trimmed by 3 bases and 7 bases, with 23 bases remaining between them.

The chain combines TRBV15 with TRBJ2-7; D could derive from TRBD1 or TRBD2 (6 bases each). Looked up from germline, CDR1 is LNHNV and CDR2 is YYDKDF (reference sequence). V dropped 3 bases and J dropped 5 bases, with 20 bases sitting between them. The CDR3 extends over 16 amino acids. CDR3 coding DNA: TGTGCCACCAGCAGGAGTTGGGGGGCCCTAGGCCACGAGCAGTACTTC. Amino acids: CATSRSWGALGHEQYF. Based on the CDR3 plus reference TRBV15 and TRBJ2-7, the full variable domain is DAMVIQNPRYQVTQFGKPVTLSCSQTLNHNVMYWYQQKSSQAPKLLFHYYDKDFNNEADTPDNFQSRRPNTSFCFLDIRSPGLGDTAMYLCATSRSWGALGHEQYFGPGTRLTVT.

The CDR3, as DNA: TGTGCCACCACCCCAGGGGCGAGCTACGAGCAGTACTTC. Protein: CATTPGASYEQYF. V is TRBV10-3 and J is TRBJ2-7; D possibly corresponds to TRBD1 (6 bases). This CDR3 region has 13 residues. The V gene's germline CDR1 is ENHRY and CDR2 SYGVKD. V lost 10 bases, J lost 3 bases, and 16 bases lay in between.

This chain joins TRBV19 and TRBJ2-1; D ambiguous. V lost 8 bases, J lost 0 bases, and 11 bases lay in between. This CDR3 has 14 residues. The germline V gene encodes CDR1 LNHDA and CDR2 SQIVND (reference sequence). CDR3 protein: CASRSQSSYNEQFF. The CDR3 coding sequence is TGTGCCAGTCGTTCTCAGAGCTCCTACAATGAGCAGTTCTTC.

This rearrangement joins TRBV4-2 to TRBJ2-5, with 9 bases fitting TRBD2. The CDR3 runs 16 residues. Germline V gives CDR1 LGHNA, CDR2 YNFKEQ. Trimming at V came to 0 bases and at J to 4 bases, leaving 6 bases not matched to a gene. The CDR3 protein is CASSQDRRGGSETQYF. The CDR3 DNA reads as TGTGCCAGCAGCCAAGATAGGCGGGGGGGCTCAGAGACCCAGTACTTC.

The chain uses TRBV5-6 and TRBJ2-1; TRBD2 matches at 7 bases. The ends lost 3 bases at V and 4 bases at J; junction bases unmatched: 7. CDR3 size: 15 residues. The germline V gene has CDR1 SGHDT and CDR2 YYEEEE. CDR3 sequence reads: CASSSGRASYNEQFF. The CDR3 region has the DNA TGTGCCAGCAGCTCGGGGAGGGCTTCTTACAATGAGCAGTTCTTC.

The chain couples TRBV5-1 to TRBJ2-3; D is uncertain. CDR1 and CDR2 (germline): SGHRS, YFSETQ. The V end was cut by 0 bases, the J end by 0 bases, with 8 bases between. This CDR3 is 15 amino acids long. CDR3 sequence: CASSLGLPSTDTQYF. In DNA form, the CDR3 reads TGCGCCAGCAGCTTGGGACTGCCAAGCACAGATACGCAGTATTTT.

The chain employs TRBV6-5 and TRBJ2-5; 7 bases are a match to TRBD1. The CDR3 runs 12 residues. CDR1 MNHEY and CDR2 SVGAGI come from the germline V gene. The junction had 3 bases not matched to a gene; V was cut back by 7 bases and J by 4 bases. The CDR3 DNA sequence: TGTGCCAGCAAGGGGGCGTCAGAGACCCAGTACTTC. This translates into CASKGASETQYF.

The V call is TRBV4-3, the J call TRBJ2-3; D not certain. This CDR3 is built from 16 residues. Trimming removed 0 bases from V and 2 bases from J, with 12 bases in between. The V gene's germline CDR1 is LGHNA and CDR2 YSLEER. CDR3 coding DNA: TGCGCCAGCAGCCAAGATATGACGGTAACCACAGATACGCAGTATTTT. This sequence encodes CASSQDMTVTTDTQYF.

The chain carries TRBV25-1 and TRBJ1-1, with D possibly TRBD1 on 5 matching bases. Trimming took off 8 bases at V and 10 bases at J, with 17 bases between the two ends. CDR3 length: 12 amino acids. Germline V CDR1 and CDR2: MGHDK, SYGVNS. CDR3 nucleotide sequence: TGTGCCAGCGGGGAAGAGGGGTGGGGAGCTTTCTTT. It specifies CASGEEGWGAFF.

The chain is built from TRBV7-9 and TRBJ2-2; 9 positions agree with TRBD1. The CDR3 runs to 16 residues. The ends lost 4 bases at V and 2 bases at J; junction bases unmatched: 5. Germline values: CDR1 SEHNR, CDR2 FQNEAQ (reference sequence). CDR3 amino acids: CASSSEDRGNTGELFF. In DNA, the CDR3 is TGTGCCAGCAGCTCTGAGGACAGGGGAAACACCGGGGAGCTGTTTTTT.

This sequence joins TRBV4-1 and TRBJ2-7; TRBD2 agrees at 8 bases. This CDR3 comprises 16 residues. Germline V gives CDR1 MGHRA, CDR2 YSYEKL. After removal of 0 bases from V and 3 bases from J, the junction contained 7 bases not matched to a gene. The CDR3 coding sequence is TGCGCCAGCAGCCAAGAAAGGTCGGCGGGGGGCTACGAGCAGTACTTC. This codes for CASSQERSAGGYEQYF.

The chain employs TRBV5-1 and TRBJ2-1, with TRBD1 identical over 8 bases. Losses at the gene ends were 4 bases for V and 8 bases for J; bases not matched to a gene: 11. The CDR3 spans 15 residues. In germline, CDR1 is SGHRS, CDR2 YFSETQ. The CDR3: CASSIGTGPLDEQFF. The CDR3 coding sequence is TGCGCCAGCAGCATAGGGACAGGTCCTTTAGATGAGCAGTTCTTC.

The chain recombines TRBV7-9 with TRBJ2-5; D call uncertain. In germline, CDR1 is SEHNR, CDR2 FQNEAQ (reference sequence). The CDR3 totals 13 residues. V lost 1 base and J 5 bases, leaving 8 bases between the germline ends. The DNA for the CDR3 is TGTGCCAGCAGCTTAGGTAGTTCGGAGACCCAGTACTTC. Translated, it gives CASSLGSSETQYF.